Each of the 26 T cell receptor beta chains below was sequenced from the same sample in a study of CD8+ T cells in alopecia areata. cDNA reverse transcribed from extracted RNA served as the sequencing template. Profiling relied on immunoSEQ multiplex PCR, and the TCRdb table lists in-frame clones only, not all of them. The sample yields 95,000 to 150,000 clones, over 55% seen once. The sample's treatment: oral pan-JAK inhibitor, 5-10 mg twice daily. Sequenced here: CD4+ T cells sorted from blood, sampled at week 4, from a patient treated with tofacitinib. These receptors were collected from a human donor with alopecia areata.

The chain couples TRBV7-2 to TRBJ2-3; D unresolved. Looked up from germline, CDR1 is SGHTA and CDR2 is FQGNSA. V was cut by 5 bases and J by 7 bases, with 10 bases left in between. The CDR3 runs 12 residues. The CDR3 region has the DNA TGTGCCAGCAGCCCCTCCGGGTATACGCAGTATTTT. Amino acids: CASSPSGYTQYF.

There are a few counts of this clone. CDR3 sequence (DNA): TGCGCCAGCAGCTTTTCGGGGAACAATGAGCAGTTCTTC. Translated, it gives CASSFSGNNEQFF. This chain connects TRBV5-1 to TRBJ2-1; TRBD2 might be the D (5 bases). This CDR3 comprises 13 residues. Trimming cost V 2 bases and J 5 bases, with 8 bases left between them. CDR1 is SGHRS, CDR2 YFSETQ, per germline.

This sequence joins TRBV10-3 and TRBJ1-2, with a tentative D call TRBD1 (5 bases). Trimming took off 0 bases at V and 6 bases at J, with 8 bases between the two ends. Germline-derived CDR1 and CDR2 are ENHRY and SYGVKD. This CDR3 has 13 residues. CDR3 coding DNA: TGTGCCATCAGTGAGTCGAAGGGGAATGGCTACACCTTC. Its translation: CAISESKGNGYTF.

This clone was seen more than once but under ten times. V and J are TRBV29-1 and TRBJ2-7, with D perhaps assigned TRBD1 or TRBD2 (5 bases each). CDR1 and CDR2 from the germline V gene are SQVTM and ANQGSEA. V was pared by 3 bases and J by 7 bases, with 13 bases between. The CDR3 contains 12 residues. The CDR3 reads CSVDSREMEQYF. CDR3 bases: TGCAGCGTTGATTCCAGGGAGATGGAGCAGTACTTC.

This clone turned up a few times. This chain uses TRBV27 with TRBJ2-7; D gene unclear. This CDR3 has 17 residues. Looked up from germline, CDR1 is MNHEY and CDR2 is SMNVEV (reference sequence). V lost 1 base and J 6 bases, leaving 22 bases between the germline ends. The CDR3 loop reads CASSLWYPDTPKSEQYF. In nucleotides, the CDR3 is TGTGCCAGCAGTTTATGGTACCCCGACACCCCTAAATCCGAGCAGTACTTC.

This clone has just one count. V is TRBV30 and J is TRBJ2-4, with D maybe TRBD2 (6 bases). The CDR3 loop spans 14 amino acids. V gave up 6 bases and J gave up 2 bases, with 14 bases separating them. CDR1 is GTSNPN, CDR2 SVGIG, per germline (reference sequence). CDR3 residues: CACSTGLSKNIQYF. CDR3 in DNA: TGTGCCTGTTCTACGGGACTGTCCAAAAACATTCAGTACTTC.

The J gene is TRBJ1-2, the V gene TRBV2, with no clear D. The CDR3 has 15 amino acids. The V end was cut by 9 bases, the J end by 4 bases, with 21 bases between. The germline V gene encodes CDR1 SNHLY and CDR2 FYNNEI. In nucleotides, the CDR3 is TGTGCCAGTTCAAGGGAGGCCGATGCTCCCTATGGCTACACCTTC. As protein: CASSREADAPYGYTF.

CDR3 sequence (DNA): TGCAGCGTTGTTACATGGACTAGCGGGAGGTACGAGCAGTACTTC. Its translation is CSVVTWTSGRYEQYF. The rearrangement uses TRBV29-1 and TRBJ2-7; 14 positions match TRBD2. Germline CDR1 SQVTM, CDR2 ANQGSEA. V shed 4 bases and J 4 bases; nucleotides not matched to a gene: 6. The CDR3 runs to 15 residues.

The V gene is TRBV7-6, the J gene TRBJ2-3; D is possibly TRBD1 (5 bases). From germline, CDR1 is SGHVS and CDR2 FNYEAQ. V was trimmed by 2 bases and J by 6 bases, leaving 12 bases between them. There are 14 residues in the CDR3. The CDR3 spells CASSLTRAEDTQYF. Written as DNA, the CDR3 is TGTGCCAGCAGCTTAACCAGGGCCGAGGATACGCAGTATTTT.

V gene TRBV6-5 combines with J gene TRBJ2-3; the D is unclear. Germline V CDR1 and CDR2: MNHEY, SVGAGI. The CDR3 loop spans 13 amino acids. Trimming stripped 3 bases from V and 0 bases from J, with 4 bases between. CDR3 sequence reads: CASSYGSTDTQYF. Written as DNA, the CDR3 is TGTGCCAGCAGTTATGGGAGCACAGATACGCAGTATTTT.

This clone came up a few times. The chain carries TRBV27 and TRBJ2-3; the D gene could be TRBD1 or TRBD2 (5 bases each). CDR1 MNHEY and CDR2 SMNVEV come from the germline V gene (reference sequence). The ends were cut back, 3 bases at V and 3 bases at J, with 13 bases in the middle. This CDR3 comprises 15 residues. The CDR3: CASSFRQGETDTQYF. For the CDR3, the DNA is TGTGCCAGCAGTTTCCGGCAGGGAGAGACAGATACGCAGTATTTT.

This clone appeared a few times. This sequence joins TRBV11-2 and TRBJ1-1; D gene unclear. Per the germline V gene, CDR1 is SGHAT and CDR2 is FQNNGV. Trimming took off 5 bases at V and 6 bases at J, with 19 bases between the two ends. The CDR3 spans 15 residues. Here the CDR3 reads CASSPLLGWNAEAFF. The CDR3 DNA is TGTGCCAGCAGCCCACTTCTTGGGTGGAATGCTGAAGCTTTCTTT.

The V and J genes are TRBV30 and TRBJ2-1; D is unresolved. Germline V gene data show CDR1 as GTSNPN and CDR2 as SVGIG (reference sequence). The CDR3 is made up of 14 amino acids. Trimming stripped 0 bases from V and 1 base from J, with 7 bases between. The CDR3 nucleotides read TGTGCCTGGAGTGTTTACAGTTCCTACAATGAGCAGTTCTTC. Translated, it gives CAWSVYSSYNEQFF. The full variable domain, in which reference TRBV30 and TRBJ2-1 provide the parts outside the CDR3, is SQTIHQWPATLVQPVGSPLSLECTVEGTSNPNLYWYRQAAGRGLQLLFYSVGIGQISSEVPQNLSASRPQDRQFILSSKKLLLSDSGFYLCAWSVYSSYNEQFFGPGTRLTVL.

This rearrangement joins TRBV7-2 to TRBJ2-7; the D is unclear. V gave up 8 bases and J gave up 5 bases, with 16 bases separating them. This CDR3 is built from 13 residues. Germline CDR1 is SGHTA and CDR2 is FQGNSA. CDR3 region: CASSHSGIDEQYF. The CDR3 DNA sequence: TGTGCCAGCTCCCACAGTGGTATCGACGAGCAGTACTTC. Complete variable domain (other parts from reference TRBV7-2 and TRBJ2-7): GAGVSQSPSNKVTEKGKDVELRCDPISGHTALYWYRQSLGQGLEFLIYFQGNSAPDKSGLPSDRFSAERTGGSVSTLTIQRTQQEDSAVYLCASSHSGIDEQYFGPGTRLTVT.

The rearrangement uses TRBV30 and TRBJ2-1; the match to TRBD2 covers 11 bases. Trimming took 1 base from V and 7 from J; bases not matched to a gene: 9. Germline lookup yields CDR1 GTSNPN and CDR2 SVGIG (reference sequence). The CDR3 is 16 residues long. CDR3: CAWSDSASGRWNEQFF. The CDR3 DNA sequence: TGTGCCTGGAGTGACTCTGCTAGCGGGAGGTGGAATGAGCAGTTCTTC.

The table lists this clone with a few counts. V gene TRBV28 combines with J gene TRBJ2-3; D unresolved. Trimming cost V 2 bases and J 5 bases, with 2 bases left between them. The V gene's germline CDR1 is MDHEN and CDR2 SYDVKM. This CDR3 contains 11 residues. This CDR3 reads CASSLIDTQYF. CDR3 sequence (DNA): TGTGCCAGCAGTTTAATAGATACGCAGTATTTT.

The rearrangement uses TRBV13 and TRBJ2-5, with 9 bases aligning to TRBD1. Unmatched junction bases numbered 6, after V lost 5 bases and J lost 5 bases. Per germline, CDR1 PRHDT and CDR2 FYEKMQ (reference sequence). This CDR3 is 14 amino acids long. CDR3 region: CASSRYGQGETQYF. CDR3 DNA sequence: TGTGCCAGCAGCCGATATGGACAGGGGGAGACCCAGTACTTC.

The chain employs TRBV2 and TRBJ2-7, with 7 bases lining up with TRBD1. There are 14 residues in the CDR3. CDR1 and CDR2 (germline): SNHLY, FYNNEI. V lost 1 base and J lost 8; bases outside the gene matches: 8. The DNA for the CDR3 is TGTGCCAGCAGTGAAGGTACAGGGGTCAGCAAGCAGTACTTC. As protein: CASSEGTGVSKQYF.

The rearrangement joins TRBV9 to TRBJ1-3; TRBD1 might be the D (5 bases). V dropped 3 bases and J dropped 2 bases, with 9 bases sitting between them. This CDR3 region has 14 residues. From germline, CDR1 is SGDLS and CDR2 YYNGEE. Here the CDR3 reads CASSGRGTGNTIYF. CDR3 in DNA: TGTGCCAGCAGCGGTAGGGGCACTGGAAACACCATATATTTT.

DNA of the CDR3: TGCGCCGGGAAGAGCGGGAGTCCCCATGAGCAGTTCTTC. It specifies CAGKSGSPHEQFF. The chain employs TRBV4-3 and TRBJ2-1; the match to TRBD2 covers 8 bases. CDR1 LGHNA and CDR2 YSLEER come from the germline V gene. V lost 11 bases, J lost 8 bases, and 11 bases stayed unmatched. The CDR3 covers 13 residues.

This chain's CDR3 is CASSLMLEQFF. In DNA form, the CDR3 reads TGTGCCAGCAGCTTAATGTTGGAGCAGTTCTTC. The V gene is TRBV7-2, the J gene TRBJ2-1; D call uncertain. Germline CDR1 SGHTA, CDR2 FQGNSA. The ends were cut back, 2 bases at V and 10 bases at J, with 6 bases in the middle. CDR3 length: 11 residues.

This chain links TRBV19 with TRBJ2-1; 11 bases are a match to TRBD2. V was clipped by 4 bases and J by 7 bases; unmatched bases: 0. The CDR3 loop spans 13 amino acids. The germline CDR1 and CDR2 sequences are LNHDA and SQIVND (reference sequence). CDR3 bases: TGTGCCAGTAGTACTAGCGGGGGGAATGAGCAGTTCTTC. Its protein product is CASSTSGGNEQFF.

This clone was seen a few times. In the same sample, other DNA sequences code for this CDR3. This chain joins TRBV29-1 and TRBJ2-4; weak D call: TRBD2 (5 bases). Germline lookup yields CDR1 SQVTM and CDR2 ANQGSEA. The CDR3 has 13 amino acids. V lost 0 bases to trimming and J lost 8 bases, with 11 bases between them. CDR3 sequence: CSVEEGNGDIQYF. CDR3 nucleotide sequence: TGCAGCGTTGAAGAGGGGAACGGGGACATTCAGTACTTC.

The V gene is TRBV2, the J gene TRBJ2-7, with D possibly being TRBD1 (6 bases). Trimming left V 6 bases short and J 2 bases short, with 14 bases between. Germline V gives CDR1 SNHLY, CDR2 FYNNEI. This CDR3 is 14 amino acids long. The CDR3 reads CASRTRTAAYEQYF. CDR3 sequence (DNA): TGTGCCAGCAGAACTAGGACAGCGGCCTACGAGCAGTACTTC. Full variable domain (remainder filled in from reference TRBV2 and TRBJ2-7): EPEVTQTPSHQVTQMGQEVILRCVPISNHLYFYWYRQILGQKVEFLVSFYNNEISEKSEIFDDQFSVERPDGSNFTLKIRSTKLEDSAMYFCASRTRTAAYEQYFGPGTRLTVT.

The chain couples TRBV5-1 to TRBJ2-7; no firm D call. CDR3 length equals 12 residues. Between the trimmed V and J ends, which lost 3 bases and 1 base, there was a span of 5 bases. Germline V gene sequence: CDR1 SGHRS, CDR2 YFSETQ. The CDR3 protein is CASSSGSYEQYF. DNA for the CDR3: TGCGCCAGCAGCTCCGGGTCCTACGAGCAGTACTTC.

The CDR3 DNA sequence: TGTGCCTGGAGTCCCCGGACAGATTTGAACACTGAAGCTTTCTTT. Translation gives CAWSPRTDLNTEAFF. V and J are TRBV30 and TRBJ1-1; D perhaps matches TRBD1 (6 bases). Germline CDR1 GTSNPN, CDR2 SVGIG (reference sequence). The CDR3 length is 15 residues. Trimming removed 2 bases from V and 0 bases from J, with 13 bases in between.